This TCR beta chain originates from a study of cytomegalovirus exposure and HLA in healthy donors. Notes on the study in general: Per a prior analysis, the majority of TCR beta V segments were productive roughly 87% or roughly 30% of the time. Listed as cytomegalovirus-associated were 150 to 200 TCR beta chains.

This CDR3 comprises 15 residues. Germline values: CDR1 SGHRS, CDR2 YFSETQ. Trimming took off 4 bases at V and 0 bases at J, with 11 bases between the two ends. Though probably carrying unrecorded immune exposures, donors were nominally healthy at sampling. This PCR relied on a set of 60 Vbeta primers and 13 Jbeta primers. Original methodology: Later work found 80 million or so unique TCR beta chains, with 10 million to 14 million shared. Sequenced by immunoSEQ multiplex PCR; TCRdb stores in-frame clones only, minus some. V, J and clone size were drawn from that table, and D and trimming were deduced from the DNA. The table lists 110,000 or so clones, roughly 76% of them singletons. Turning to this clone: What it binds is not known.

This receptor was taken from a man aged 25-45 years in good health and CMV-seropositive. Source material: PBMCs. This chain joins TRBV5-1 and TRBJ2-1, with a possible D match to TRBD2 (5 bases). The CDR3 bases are TGCGCCAGCAGCAAGGACTTCTCCTCCTACAATGAGCAGTTCTTC. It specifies CASSKDFSSYNEQFF.